This T cell receptor (beta chain) was recorded in a study of T cells in narcolepsy. V was pared by 4 bases and J by 0 bases, with 13 bases between. Germline CDR1 SGHNT, CDR2 YYREEE (reference sequence). This CDR3 comprises 15 residues. Using immunoSEQ multiplex PCR, the repertoire was profiled, and TCRdb retains in-frame clones only, with some absent. The table records about 30,000 clones, over 80% of them present only once. Sequencing used CD45RA- memory CD4+ T cells from PBMCs. This clonotype was obtained from a human donor with narcolepsy. The chain recombines TRBV5-4 with TRBJ1-2; D gene ambiguous. CDR3 residues: CASSQGRSPNYGYTF. CDR3 nucleotide sequence: TGTGCCAGCAGCCAAGGACGGTCCCCTAACTATGGCTACACCTTC.